This T cell receptor beta chain was sequenced during a study of cytotoxic CD8 clonotypes in ibrutinib-treated CLL. After removal of 0 bases from V and 4 bases from J, the junction contained 4 bases not matched to a gene. The CDR3 is 14 residues long. The method was immunoSEQ multiplex PCR; TCRdb's version includes in-frame clones alone and lacks a portion of them. The table records about 130,000 clones, approximately 80% of them present only once. The starting material was PBMCs, obtained after 12 months of ibrutinib treatment. The sequence came from a human donor with chronic lymphocytic leukemia. The chain employs TRBV5-3 and TRBJ2-7; 7 bases are shared with TRBD2. TRBV5-3 qualifies as an ORF whose function is uncertain. The CDR3 DNA reads TGTGCCAGAAGCTTGGGTGGGAGGGCATACGAGCAGTACTTC. Translation: CARSLGGRAYEQYF.